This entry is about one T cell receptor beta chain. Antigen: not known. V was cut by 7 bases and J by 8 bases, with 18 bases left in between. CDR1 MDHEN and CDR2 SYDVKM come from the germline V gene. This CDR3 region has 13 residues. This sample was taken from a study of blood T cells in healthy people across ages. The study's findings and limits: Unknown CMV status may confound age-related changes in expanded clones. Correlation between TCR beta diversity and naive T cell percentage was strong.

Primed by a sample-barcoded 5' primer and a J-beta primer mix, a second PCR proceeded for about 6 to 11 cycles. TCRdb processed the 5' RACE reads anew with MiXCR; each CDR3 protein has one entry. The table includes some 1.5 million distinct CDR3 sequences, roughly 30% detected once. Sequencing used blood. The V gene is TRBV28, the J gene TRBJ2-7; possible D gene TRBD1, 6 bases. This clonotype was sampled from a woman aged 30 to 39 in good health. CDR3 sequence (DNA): TGTGCCAGCACTAATGCAGGGGAACGGCAGCAGTACTTC. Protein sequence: CASTNAGERQQYF.